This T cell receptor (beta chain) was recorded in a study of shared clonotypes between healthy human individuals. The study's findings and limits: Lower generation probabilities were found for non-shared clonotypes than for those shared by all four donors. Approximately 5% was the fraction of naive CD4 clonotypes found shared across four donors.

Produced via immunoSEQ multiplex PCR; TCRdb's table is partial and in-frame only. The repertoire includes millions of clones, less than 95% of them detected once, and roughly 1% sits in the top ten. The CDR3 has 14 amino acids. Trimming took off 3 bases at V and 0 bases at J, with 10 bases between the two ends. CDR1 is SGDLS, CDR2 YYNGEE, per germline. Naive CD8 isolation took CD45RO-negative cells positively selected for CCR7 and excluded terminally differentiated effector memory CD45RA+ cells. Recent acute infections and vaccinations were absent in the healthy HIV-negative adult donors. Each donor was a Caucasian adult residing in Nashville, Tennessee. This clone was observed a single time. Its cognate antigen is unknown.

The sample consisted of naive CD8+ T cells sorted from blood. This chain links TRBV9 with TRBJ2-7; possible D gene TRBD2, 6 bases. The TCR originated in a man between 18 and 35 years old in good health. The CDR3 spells CASSEAGISYEQYF. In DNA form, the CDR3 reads TGTGCCAGCAGCGAAGCGGGTATCTCCTACGAGCAGTACTTC.